The subject of this entry is one TCR beta chain. Its specificity is not known. The ends were cut back, 6 bases at V and 8 bases at J, with 13 bases in the middle. This CDR3 has 12 residues. The V gene's germline CDR1 is MDHEN and CDR2 SYDVKM. The entry originates in a study of T cell responses to AZD1222 COVID-19 vaccine. Study observations and caveats: None of the repertoires were sampled until the peak T cell response had passed. Reports indicate that nearly half of spike-specific TCRs are directed at unmutated variant regions. Recipients of AZD1222 seropositive at baseline numbered only five or six.

Repertoires were generated with immunoSEQ multiplex PCR, while TCRdb's copy carries only in-frame clones and drops some. The profile shows over 110,000 clones, about 90% of them singletons. The origin of this receptor is an adult who received the AZD1222 COVID-19 vaccine. The sequences come from peripheral blood, collected 28 days after the second AZD1222 dose. The chain couples TRBV28 to TRBJ1-2; D is possibly TRBD1 (5 bases). The CDR3 sequence is CASSPDIWGYTF. The DNA for the CDR3 is TGTGCCAGCAGCCCGGACATCTGGGGCTACACCTTC.